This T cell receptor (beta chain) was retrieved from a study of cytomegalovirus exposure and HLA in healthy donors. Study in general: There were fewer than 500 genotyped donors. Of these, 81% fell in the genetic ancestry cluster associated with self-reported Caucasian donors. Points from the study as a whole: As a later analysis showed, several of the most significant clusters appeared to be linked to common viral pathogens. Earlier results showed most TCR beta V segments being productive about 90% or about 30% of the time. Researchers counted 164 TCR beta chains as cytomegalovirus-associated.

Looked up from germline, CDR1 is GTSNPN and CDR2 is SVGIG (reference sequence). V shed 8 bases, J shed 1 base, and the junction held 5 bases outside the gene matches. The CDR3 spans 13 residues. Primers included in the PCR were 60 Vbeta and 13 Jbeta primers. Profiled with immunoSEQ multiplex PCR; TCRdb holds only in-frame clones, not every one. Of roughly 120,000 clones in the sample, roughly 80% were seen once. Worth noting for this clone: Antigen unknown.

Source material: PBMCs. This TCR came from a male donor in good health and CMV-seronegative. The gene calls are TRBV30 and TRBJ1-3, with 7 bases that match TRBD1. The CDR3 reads CAGPTGSGNTIYF. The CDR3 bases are TGTGCCGGACCGACAGGGTCTGGAAACACCATATATTTT. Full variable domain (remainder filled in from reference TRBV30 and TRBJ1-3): SQTIHQWPATLVQPVGSPLSLECTVEGTSNPNLYWYRQAAGRGLQLLFYSVGIGQISSEVPQNLSASRPQDRQFILSSKKLLLSDSGFYLCAGPTGSGNTIYFGEGSWLTVV.